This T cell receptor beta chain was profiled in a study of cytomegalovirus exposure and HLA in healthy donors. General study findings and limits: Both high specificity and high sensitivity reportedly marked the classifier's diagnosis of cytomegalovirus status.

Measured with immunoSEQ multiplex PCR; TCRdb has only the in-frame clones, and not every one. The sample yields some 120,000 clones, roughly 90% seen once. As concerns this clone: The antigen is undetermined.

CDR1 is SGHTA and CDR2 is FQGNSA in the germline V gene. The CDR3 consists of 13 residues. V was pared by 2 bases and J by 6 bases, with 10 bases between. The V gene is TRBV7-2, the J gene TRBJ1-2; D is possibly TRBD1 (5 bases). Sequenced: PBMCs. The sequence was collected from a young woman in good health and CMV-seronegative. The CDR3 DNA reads TGTGCCAGCAGCTTATTGGGAGGGGATGGCTACACCTTC. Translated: CASSLLGGDGYTF.